Below, 5 T cell receptor beta chains from the same sample are listed, as sequenced in a study of CD8 T cells in ankylosing spondylitis. No antigen has been assigned to these receptors. Study-wide findings and caveats: Ankylosing spondylitis blood appeared to be characterized by a TCR beta motif of 7 to 9 highly homologous variants.

Each CDR3 protein is one row after TCRdb ran MiXCR on the 5' RACE reads. This table holds fewer than 500,000 distinct CDR3 sequences, about a fifth found once. Input material: blood, either unsorted or a sorted T cell fraction (not recorded which). Every receptor here comes from a male donor with ankylosing spondylitis.

This clonotype was observed many times. The rearrangement links TRBV12-3 or TRBV12-4 to TRBJ2-1; the match to TRBD2 covers 11 bases. The ends lost 6 bases at V and 8 bases at J; junction bases unmatched: 9. This CDR3 is 15 amino acids long. CDR3 region: CASSQTSGTLDEQFF. In DNA, the CDR3 is TGTGCCAGCAGCCAGACTAGCGGGACGCTCGATGAGCAGTTCTTC.

This clonotype was found a few times. The chain employs TRBV3-1 and TRBJ2-3; no reliable D call. Looked up from germline, CDR1 is LGHDT and CDR2 is YNNKEL (reference sequence). The CDR3 has 13 residues. Trimming took off 1 base at V and 8 bases at J, with 10 bases between the two ends. The CDR3 reads CASSQVVGPTQYF. CDR3 DNA sequence: TGTGCCAGCAGCCAAGTCGTTGGCCCTACGCAGTATTTT.

This clonotype was seen a handful of times. The J gene is TRBJ1-3, the V gene TRBV6-5; D is possibly TRBD1 (5 bases). V was clipped by 3 bases and J by 0 bases, with 9 bases between them. CDR1 and CDR2 (germline): MNHEY, SVGAGI. This CDR3 has 15 residues. The CDR3 is CASSYNRNSGNTIYF. CDR3 nucleotides: TGTGCCAGCAGTTATAACAGGAACTCTGGAAACACCATATATTTT.

This clonotype was seen only a few times. The V gene is TRBV11-2, the J gene TRBJ2-7; 9 bases line up with TRBD2. V trimming: 0 bases; J trimming: 7 bases; junction bases outside the gene matches: 4. The CDR3 sequence is 14 residues long. Germline CDR1 and CDR2: SGHAT and FQNNGV. The CDR3 is CASSLDRSGREQYF. The CDR3 DNA follows: TGTGCCAGCAGCTTAGATCGCAGCGGGAGGGAGCAGTACTTC.

This rearrangement joins TRBV12-3 or TRBV12-4 to TRBJ2-3, with D perhaps matching TRBD1 (5 bases). Trimming shortened V by 5 bases and J by 4 bases, and 10 bases separated the two germline ends. This CDR3 has 13 amino acids. As DNA, the CDR3 is TGTGCCAGCAGTCCCAGGGCAGCAGATACGCAGTATTTT. Its protein is CASSPRAADTQYF.